The present entry profiles one T cell receptor (beta chain) with its context. The source of the sample is a study of OX40 agonist ivuxolimab in advanced cancers. Overall study: An anti-OX40 (CD134) antibody with agonistic activity, ivuxolimab, was administered to patients.

The CDR3 length is 15 residues. V lost 8 bases and J lost 4, with 18 bases in between. Germline lookup yields CDR1 PRHDT and CDR2 FYEKMQ (reference sequence). Sequenced by immunoSEQ multiplex PCR; TCRdb stores in-frame clones only, minus some. Of around 29,000 clones in the sample, under 90% were seen once. The chain joins TRBV13 to TRBJ2-1; D perhaps matches TRBD2 (6 bases). The source material was CD4+ or CD8+ T cells sorted from blood, sampled in a trial of the OX40 agonist ivuxolimab. This TCR was recovered from an adult with an advanced solid tumor such as melanoma, head and neck, liver or kidney cancer. The chain's CDR3 is CASRPRGSGYNEQFF. CDR3 in DNA: TGTGCCAGCCGCCCCCGGGGTAGCGGTTACAATGAGCAGTTCTTC.